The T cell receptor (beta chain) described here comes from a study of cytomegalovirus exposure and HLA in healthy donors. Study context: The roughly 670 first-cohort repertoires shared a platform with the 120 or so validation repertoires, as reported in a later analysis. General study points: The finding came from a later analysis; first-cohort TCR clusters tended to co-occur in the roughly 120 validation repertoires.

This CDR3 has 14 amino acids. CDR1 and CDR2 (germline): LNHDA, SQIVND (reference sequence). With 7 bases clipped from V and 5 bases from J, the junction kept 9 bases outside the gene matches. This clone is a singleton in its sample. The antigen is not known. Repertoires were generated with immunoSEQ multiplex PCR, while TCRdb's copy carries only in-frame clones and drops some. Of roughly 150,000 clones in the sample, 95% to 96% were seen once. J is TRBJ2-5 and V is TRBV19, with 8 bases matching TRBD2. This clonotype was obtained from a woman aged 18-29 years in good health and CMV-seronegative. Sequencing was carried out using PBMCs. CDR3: CASKRIAGSETQYF. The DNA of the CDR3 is TGTGCCAGTAAAAGGATAGCGGGAAGCGAGACCCAGTACTTC.